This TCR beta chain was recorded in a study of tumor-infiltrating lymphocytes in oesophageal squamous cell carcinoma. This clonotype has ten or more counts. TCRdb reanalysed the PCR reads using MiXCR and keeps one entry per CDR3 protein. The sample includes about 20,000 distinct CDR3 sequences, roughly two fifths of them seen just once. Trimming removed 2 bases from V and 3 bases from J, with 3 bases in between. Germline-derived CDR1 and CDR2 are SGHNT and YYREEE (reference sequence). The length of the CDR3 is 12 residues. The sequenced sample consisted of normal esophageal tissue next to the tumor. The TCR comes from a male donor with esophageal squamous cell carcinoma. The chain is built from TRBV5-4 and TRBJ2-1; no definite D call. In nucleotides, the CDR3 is TGTGCCAGCAGCTTCGACTACAATGAGCAGTTCTTC. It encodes CASSFDYNEQFF.